The next 14 T cell receptor beta chains were all read from a single sample in a study of blood T cell repertoires in COVID-19. Some clones are missing from TCRdb's copy, which holds only in-frame ones; the method was immunoSEQ multiplex PCR. The profile shows some 250,000 clones, around 89% of them singletons. Sequences were obtained from peripheral blood. The receptors were sampled from a woman between 40 and 50 years old who had recovered from COVID-19.

This chain connects TRBV6-5 to TRBJ1-1, with D tentatively TRBD1 (5 bases). The CDR3 loop spans 10 amino acids. Germline assignment: CDR1 MNHEY and CDR2 SVGAGI. Trimming shortened V by 8 bases and J by 11 bases, and 12 bases separated the two germline ends. Written as DNA, the CDR3 is TGTGCCAGCCTTGGGGGGTGGGCTTTCTTT. This encodes CASLGGWAFF.

The chain has TRBV24-1 and TRBJ1-2; D possibly corresponds to TRBD1 (6 bases). Germline CDR1 reads KGHDR; CDR2 reads SFDVKD. The V end was cut by 5 bases, the J end by 4 bases, with 10 bases between. The CDR3 spans 13 residues. The CDR3 sequence: CATSGGTSYGYTF. The CDR3 region has the DNA TGTGCCACCAGTGGTGGGACATCCTATGGCTACACCTTC.

The chain has TRBV6-4 and TRBJ1-2; no clear D. Per germline, CDR1 MRHNA and CDR2 SNTAGT. V lost 6 bases and J 4 bases, leaving 21 bases between the germline ends. The CDR3 is 16 residues long. The CDR3 sequence is CASSAGPSPDLYGYTF. The CDR3 DNA is TGTGCCAGCAGCGCGGGCCCCTCGCCCGACCTCTATGGCTACACCTTC.

V and J are TRBV4-2 and TRBJ2-5, with 7 nucleotides matching TRBD1. The CDR3 runs 14 residues. Germline V gives CDR1 LGHNA, CDR2 YNFKEQ. Trimming cost V 4 bases and J 5 bases; bases outside gene matches: 7. The CDR3 here is CASSRLGDSETQYF. CDR3 nucleotides: TGTGCCAGCAGCCGCTTGGGGGACAGCGAGACCCAGTACTTC.

This chain links TRBV2 with TRBJ2-1, with 7 nucleotides matching TRBD2. Trimming cost V 6 bases and J 12 bases; bases outside gene matches: 11. CDR1 SNHLY and CDR2 FYNNEI come from the germline V gene. CDR3 length equals 13 residues. The CDR3 sequence: CASRPGDYLGQFF. The CDR3 DNA is TGTGCCAGCAGGCCCGGGGACTATTTGGGGCAGTTCTTC.

The chain links TRBV25-1 to TRBJ1-2; TRBD1 matches at 8 bases. The germline V gene has CDR1 MGHDK and CDR2 SYGVNS. Trimming removed 4 bases from V and 2 bases from J; junction bases left unmatched: 15. This CDR3 is 18 amino acids long. CDR3 sequence (DNA): TGTGCCAGCAGTGGACCGCGGACAGGGTGGCGGATCAACTATGGCTACACCTTC. Protein sequence: CASSGPRTGWRINYGYTF.

This chain connects TRBV29-1 to TRBJ2-7; 11 bases are a match to TRBD2. CDR1 is SQVTM, CDR2 ANQGSEA, per germline. V lost 1 base to trimming and J lost 3 bases; unmatched junction nucleotides: 5. The CDR3 is made up of 15 amino acids. The CDR3 spells CSVEGGTSGDYEQYF. The CDR3 DNA follows: TGCAGCGTTGAAGGGGGGACTAGCGGCGACTACGAGCAGTACTTC.

The chain joins TRBV19 to TRBJ1-1, with D possibly matching TRBD1 (5 bases). This CDR3 is 14 amino acids long. V dropped 6 bases and J dropped 3 bases, with 14 bases sitting between them. CDR1 and CDR2 from the germline V gene are LNHDA and SQIVND (reference sequence). CDR3 coding DNA: TGTGCCAGTAGGGGAGTCCGGGGGGACACTGAAGCTTTCTTT. Its translation: CASRGVRGDTEAFF.

The chain combines TRBV21-1 with TRBJ2-7; the D call of TRBD2 is as the table states it, not checked on the DNA. TRBV21-1 is assigned pseudogene status. This CDR3 region has 15 residues. The CDR3 reads CASSKRTGSSYEQYF. DNA of the CDR3: TGTGCCAGCAGCAAACGGACGGGGAGCTCCTACGAGCAGTACTTC.

This chain uses TRBV9 with TRBJ2-3; a weak D match, TRBD2 (6 bases). The germline V gene has CDR1 SGDLS and CDR2 YYNGEE. This CDR3 is built from 15 residues. V lost 4 bases and J lost 2, with 14 bases in between. The CDR3 loop reads CASSRRDSPTDTQYF. Here the CDR3 DNA reads TGTGCCAGCAGCCGCCGGGACTCTCCCACAGATACGCAGTATTTT.

The chain recombines TRBV6-5 with TRBJ2-3; TRBD1 matches 9 bases. Unmatched junction bases numbered 6, after V lost 6 bases and J lost 5 bases. This CDR3 is built from 14 residues. Germline V gives CDR1 MNHEY, CDR2 SVGAGI. The CDR3 nucleotides are TGTGCCAGCAGGGACAGGGGTGGGGGAGATACGCAGTATTTT. This gives the protein CASRDRGGGDTQYF.

The chain is built from TRBV19 and TRBJ2-4, with 9 bases aligning to TRBD1. Germline loops: CDR1 LNHDA, CDR2 SQIVND (reference sequence). The ends lost 4 bases at V and 9 bases at J; junction bases unmatched: 7. This CDR3 spans 14 amino acids. The CDR3 region is CASSRGQGMGIQYF. DNA for the CDR3: TGTGCCAGTAGTAGGGGACAGGGTATGGGCATTCAGTACTTC.

The chain employs TRBV30 and TRBJ1-2; D unresolved. The germline CDR1 and CDR2 sequences are GTSNPN and SVGIG (reference sequence). The CDR3 totals 16 residues. V lost 5 bases, J lost 2 bases, and 21 bases lay in between. The CDR3 DNA is TGTGCCTGGGTGCCCAGGCTATCAGACAAGAACTATGGCTACACCTTC. Residues: CAWVPRLSDKNYGYTF.

The chain links TRBV19 to TRBJ1-3; D is undetermined. This CDR3 contains 16 residues. V was cut by 5 bases and J by 0 bases, with 14 bases left in between. Germline assignment: CDR1 LNHDA and CDR2 SQIVND (reference sequence). This chain's CDR3 is CASSPSGGSSGNTIYF. In DNA form, the CDR3 reads TGTGCCAGTAGTCCCTCCGGCGGGAGCTCTGGAAACACCATATATTTT.